The next 2 T cell receptor beta chains were all read from a single sample in a study of T-cell memory formation after mild COVID-19. MiXCR, applied by TCRdb to the 5' RACE reads, yields one record per CDR3 protein. Among fewer than 60,000 distinct CDR3 sequences, about a quarter were seen once, and the ten largest hold 43%. Specimen: PBMCs or a T cell subset sorted from them (not recorded which). The receptors were sampled from a man in his late teens or twenties who had mild COVID-19 (a few samples of this study predate the infection). Cell type and time point are not known.

The chain links TRBV15 to TRBJ1-6, with D uncertain. Germline V gene lookup returns CDR1 LNHNV and CDR2 YYDKDF (reference sequence). The CDR3 consists of 15 residues. V shed 0 bases and J shed 10 bases, with 13 bases lying between them. CDR3 loop: CATSRDPRASSPLHF. The DNA for the CDR3 is TGTGCCACCAGCAGAGATCCGAGGGCCAGCTCACCCCTCCACTTT.

This clonotype has more than one count but fewer than ten. The chain is built from TRBV4-3 and TRBJ2-5; D is perhaps TRBD1 or TRBD2 (5 bases each). Germline CDR1 LGHNA, CDR2 YSLEER. V was clipped by 0 bases and J by 5 bases, with 13 bases between them. The CDR3 spans 15 residues. CDR3 amino acids: CASSQDSRGWETQYF. CDR3 bases: TGCGCCAGCAGCCAAGATTCGAGGGGCTGGGAGACCCAGTACTTC.